The clone carrying this T cell receptor beta chain showed up many times. This specimen comes from a study of Graves' ophthalmopathy and Graves' hyperthyroidism. The V and J ends lost 5 bases and 6 bases respectively, with 13 bases between them. The CDR3 loop spans 13 amino acids. Looked up from germline, CDR1 is SGHVS and CDR2 is FQNEAQ. Patients were left out if they had other autoimmune diseases, uncontrolled infections, pregnancy or lactation. Clinical symptoms, serum thyroxine, TRAb, thyroid ultrasound and orbital computed tomography determined diagnosis. From RNA, the CDR3 regions of TCR beta chains were amplified and sequenced. HTBI-primed first-round RT-PCR preceded second-round multiplex PCR. MiXCR, applied by TCRdb to the multiplex PCR reads, yields one record per CDR3 protein. The sample carries approximately 1.2 million distinct CDR3 sequences, about 38% recorded once.

The sequenced sample consisted of peripheral blood or thyroid tissue (not recorded which). The chain has TRBV7-8 and TRBJ1-2; D is ambiguous. The origin of this receptor is an adult man with Graves' hyperthyroidism. The CDR3 nucleotides are TGTGCCAGCAGCCCGGCATCCTTAAATGGCTACACCTTC. It yields the protein CASSPASLNGYTF.